This T cell receptor beta chain was captured in a study of cytomegalovirus exposure and HLA in healthy donors. Study-wide background: Prior work identified 120 million or so unique TCR beta sequences in some 200 million T cells.

In this sample, this clone turned up a few times. As yet, its antigen is unknown. The CDR3 is 15 residues long. Trimming cost V 5 bases and J 4 bases, with 15 bases left between them. CDR1 SGHTA and CDR2 FQGTGA come from the germline V gene. Use of 60 Vbeta and 13 Jbeta primers characterized the PCR. Sequencing used immunoSEQ multiplex PCR; TCRdb keeps in-frame clones, though not all of them. The top ten hold about 10% of the sample, which has 35,000 to 45,000 clones, 65% to 90% seen once. Study-wide results and limits: Trimming of TCR beta V- and J-genes showed a link, identified in a later analysis, to a missense DCLRE1C variant. Upon later analysis, TCR association rates were observed to vary by HLA locus, being highest for DRB1 and lowest for HLA-C.

The origin of this receptor is a woman aged 18 to 35 in good health and CMV-seropositive. Input material: PBMCs. The genes are TRBV7-3 and TRBJ2-1; TRBD2 is a possible D gene (6 bases). CDR3: CASSPTLAAYNEQFF. The DNA for the CDR3 is TGTGCCAGCAGCCCGACTTTAGCGGCGTACAATGAGCAGTTCTTC. The full variable domain, its missing parts supplied by reference TRBV7-3 and TRBJ2-1, is GAGVSQTPSNKVTEKGKYVELRCDPISGHTALYWYRQSLGQGPEFLIYFQGTGAADDSGLPNDRFFAVRPEGSVSTLKIQRTERGDSAVYLCASSPTLAAYNEQFFGPGTRLTVL.